This entry features one T cell receptor beta chain sequence. This specimen belongs to a study of control samples from healthy donors and cancer patients. Germline CDR1 reads SGHAT; CDR2 reads FQNNGV. The V and J ends lost 1 base and 4 bases respectively, with 10 bases between them. The length of the CDR3 is 14 residues. Assay: immunoSEQ multiplex PCR; the TCRdb copy retains only in-frame clones and omits some. The data hold some 71,000 clones, with around nine tenths observed a single time. Sequencing was done on a sample of PBMCs. The J gene is TRBJ1-2, the V gene TRBV11-2; a possible D gene is TRBD1 (5 bases). The origin of this receptor is a man aged 60 to 75 with lung cancer. The CDR3 region has the DNA TGTGCCAGCAGCTTAGGACAGTGGACCTATGGCTACACCTTC. Protein sequence: CASSLGQWTYGYTF.